This paragraph covers one T cell receptor (beta chain) sequence. Its antigen is currently unknown. V was pared by 4 bases and J by 5 bases, with 22 bases between. The CDR3 is 16 residues long. The germline CDR1 and CDR2 sequences are DFQATT and SNEGSKA (reference sequence). This entry comes from a study of blood T cells in healthy people across ages. Study-wide results and caveats: It was held that diversity estimates obtained from one million T cells represented underestimates.

Caucasian individuals from Russia who were healthy and aged roughly 6 to 95 acted as donors. Each sample had at least 6 million PBMCs isolated. Using a J-beta primer mix together with a sample-barcoded 5' primer, a second PCR was run for about 7 to 12 cycles. TCRdb re-derived calls from the 5' RACE reads in MiXCR, one entry per CDR3 protein. The table lists about 1.5 million distinct CDR3 sequences, roughly 40% of them singletons. This sequence was found in a woman aged 18-35 years in good health. The chain uses TRBV20-1 and TRBJ2-3, with D perhaps matching TRBD2 (5 bases). Material for sequencing was blood. CDR3 nucleotide sequence: TGCAGTGCTATATCGACTTCTAGCACGGCGGGAGATACGCAGTATTTT. Encoded protein: CSAISTSSTAGDTQYF.